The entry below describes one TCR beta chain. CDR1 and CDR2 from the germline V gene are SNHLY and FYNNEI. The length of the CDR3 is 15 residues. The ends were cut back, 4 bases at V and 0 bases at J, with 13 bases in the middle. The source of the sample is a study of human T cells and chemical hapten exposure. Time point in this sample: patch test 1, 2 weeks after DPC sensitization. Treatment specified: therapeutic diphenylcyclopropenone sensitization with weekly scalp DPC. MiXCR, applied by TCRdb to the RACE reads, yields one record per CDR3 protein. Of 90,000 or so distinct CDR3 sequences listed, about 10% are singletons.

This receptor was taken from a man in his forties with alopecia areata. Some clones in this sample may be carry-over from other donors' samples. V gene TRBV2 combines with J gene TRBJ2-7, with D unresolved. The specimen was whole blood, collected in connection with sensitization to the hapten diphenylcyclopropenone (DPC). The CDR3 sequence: CASSAPLRYSYEQYV. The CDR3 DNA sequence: TGTGCCAGCAGTGCTCCTCTTAGATACTCCTACGAGCAGTACGTC.